These T cell receptor beta chains were read from a single sample in a study of STAT5B mutations in CD4+ large granular lymphocyte leukemia. Clones were read by immunoSEQ multiplex PCR, and TCRdb kept only the in-frame ones, dropping some. Seen here are just over 40,000 clones, about four fifths observed once, and the top ten hold approximately 0.35%. The sequenced sample consisted of CD4+ T cells from blood buffy coats. Receptors originate from a human donor in good health. The CDR3 runs from the conserved cysteine through the conserved F or W. Fields, in order: clone size, V gene, J gene, D gene, CDR3 length, CDR3 protein, CDR3 DNA. D genes are given only for firm matches. Rows give clone size only sometimes, using once, few, many, or a class for an expanded clone.

clone size: NA
V gene: TRBV7-9
J gene: TRBJ2-3
D gene: NA
CDR3 length: 15
CDR3 protein: CASSLLSGGTDTQYF
CDR3 DNA: TGTGCCAGCAGCTTATTGTCGGGGGGCACAGATACGCAGTATTTT

clone size: NA
V gene: TRBV29-1
J gene: TRBJ1-1
D gene: TRBD1
CDR3 length: 13
CDR3 protein: CSVVGTGATEAFF
CDR3 DNA: TGCAGCGTTGTAGGGACAGGCGCCACTGAAGCTTTCTTT

clone size: NA
V gene: TRBV5-1
J gene: TRBJ1-2
D gene: NA
CDR3 length: 14
CDR3 protein: CASSFTGSNYGYTF
CDR3 DNA: TGCGCCAGCAGCTTTACCGGGTCTAACTATGGCTACACCTTC

clone size: NA
V gene: TRBV18
J gene: TRBJ2-5
D gene: TRBD1
CDR3 length: 16
CDR3 protein: CASSPRRGQGQETQYF
CDR3 DNA: TGTGCCAGCTCACCACGCAGGGGGCAGGGCCAAGAGACCCAGTACTTC

clone size: NA
V gene: TRBV18
J gene: TRBJ2-5
D gene: NA
CDR3 length: 14
CDR3 protein: CASSPGSSPETQYF
CDR3 DNA: TGTGCCAGCTCACCGGGAAGTTCCCCAGAGACCCAGTACTTC

clone size: NA
V gene: TRBV6-6
J gene: TRBJ2-3
D gene: TRBD2
CDR3 length: 16
CDR3 protein: CASSYTAGISTDTQYF
CDR3 DNA: TGTGCCAGCAGTTACACAGCGGGGATAAGCACAGATACGCAGTATTTT

clone size: once
V gene: TRBV7-9
J gene: TRBJ1-1
D gene: NA
CDR3 length: 13
CDR3 protein: CASSLTGGTEAFF
CDR3 DNA: TGTGCCAGCAGCTTAACCGGGGGCACTGAAGCTTTCTTT

clone size: NA
V gene: TRBV6-6
J gene: TRBJ2-2
D gene: TRBD1
CDR3 length: 13
CDR3 protein: CAGGTGLGGELFF
CDR3 DNA: TGTGCCGGGGGGACAGGGTTAGGCGGGGAGCTGTTTTTT

clone size: NA
V gene: TRBV6-5
J gene: TRBJ1-4
D gene: NA
CDR3 length: 12
CDR3 protein: CASSLPSGKLFF
CDR3 DNA: TGTGCCAGCAGTCTCCCCTCGGGAAAACTGTTTTTT

clone size: NA
V gene: TRBV5-1
J gene: TRBJ2-1
D gene: NA
CDR3 length: 14
CDR3 protein: CASSWSGSYNEQFF
CDR3 DNA: TGCGCCAGCAGCTGGAGTGGATCCTACAATGAGCAGTTCTTC